The present T cell receptor beta chain was sequenced within a study of control samples from healthy donors and cancer patients. The table came from immunoSEQ multiplex PCR; TCRdb's copy has only in-frame clones and leaves some out. This table has roughly 130,000 clones, about 88% appearing once. The sequencing sample was made of blood. This TCR derives from a middle-aged man in good health.

The CDR3 bases are TGTGCCACCAGTGGGGGACAGGGGTTTAGCACAGATACGCAGTATTTT. It translates to CATSGGQGFSTDTQYF. This rearrangement joins TRBV24-1 to TRBJ2-3, with 10 bases lining up with TRBD1. Germline loops: CDR1 KGHDR, CDR2 SFDVKD. This CDR3 spans 16 amino acids. Trimming took 5 bases from V and 0 from J; bases not matched to a gene: 4.